This T cell receptor (beta chain) was sequenced for a study of cytomegalovirus exposure and HLA in healthy donors. General study results and limits: As a later analysis showed, a missense DCLRE1C variant was linked to trimming of TCR beta V- and J-genes. In vitro testing confirmed three CMV-associated chains as specific for CMV antigens. Generally TCR sequences proved uncommon, though certain public TCRs appeared in numerous donors.

This CDR3 is 13 amino acids long. Germline V gene data show CDR1 as MNHNS and CDR2 as SASEGT. V was cut by 4 bases and J by 1 base, with 5 bases left in between. The PCR had 60 Vbeta and 13 Jbeta primers. Sequencing used immunoSEQ multiplex PCR; TCRdb keeps in-frame clones, though not all of them. The repertoire holds about 140,000 clones, with 80% to 85% as singletons. The count of this clone is one. Its antigen is unknown. The sequencing sample was made of PBMCs. The TCR originated in a female donor in good health and CMV-seronegative. This chain links TRBV6-1 with TRBJ1-5; D is unresolved. CDR3 nucleotides: TGTGCCAGCAGTGCGACAAGCAATCAGCCCCAGCATTTT. This translates into CASSATSNQPQHF.